This T cell receptor (beta chain) was retrieved from a study of shared T cell receptors in the human thymus. Assay used: immunoSEQ multiplex PCR; TCRdb lists only in-frame clones, some missing. The repertoire holds fewer than 700,000 clones, with more than 75% as singletons. These records were also assigned to another study, of human thymus T cells. That source notes: The donors were infants in Finland with congenital heart defects, otherwise immunologically healthy. Thymic tissue was derived from resections collected during corrective heart surgery.

The source is a boy in the first two years of life with a congenital heart defect. The sample taken for sequencing was thymocytes.

The CDR3, as DNA: TGTGCCAGTAGTATAAACAGGGGAGCTGGGTCCTACGAGCAGTACTTC. As protein: CASSINRGAGSYEQYF. The J gene is TRBJ2-7, the V gene TRBV19, with 7 bases that match TRBD1. Looked up from germline, CDR1 is LNHDA and CDR2 is SQIVND (reference sequence). The CDR3 has 16 amino acids. Trimming at V came to 2 bases and at J to 1 base, leaving 8 bases not matched to a gene.